This T cell receptor (beta chain) appears in the sequencing data of a study of T cell responses to AZD1222 COVID-19 vaccine. Findings and caveats of the study: The study identified only 6 or 7 AZD1222 recipients as seropositive at baseline. CD4 TCRs linked to vaccination spanned spike, dominating at 160-218 and 743-854. White British donors predominated, females outnumbered males, and clonal diversity was possibly underestimated.

A word on this clone: What it binds is unknown.

This CDR3 is built from 14 residues. Trimming stripped 4 bases from V and 6 bases from J, with 15 bases between. The germline CDR1 and CDR2 sequences are ENHRY and SYGVKD. Libraries were prepared by immunoSEQ multiplex PCR; TCRdb keeps only in-frame clonotypes and omits some of them. The sample carries some 150,000 clones, around 84% recorded once. The sequenced sample was peripheral blood, obtained 28 days after the second AZD1222 dose. The J gene is TRBJ1-2, the V gene TRBV10-3; D remains unclear. The TCR was taken from an adult who received the AZD1222 COVID-19 vaccine. CDR3 sequence: CAISVPRAEDGYTF. CDR3 coding DNA: TGTGCCATCAGTGTACCCCGGGCAGAAGATGGCTACACCTTC.